These 14 T cell receptor beta chains were all obtained from the same sample, sequenced in a study of cytomegalovirus exposure and HLA in healthy donors. The method was immunoSEQ multiplex PCR; TCRdb's version includes in-frame clones alone and lacks a portion of them. The repertoire includes roughly 56,000 clones, roughly 91% of them detected once, and about 2% sits in the top ten. Sequenced sample: PBMCs. These receptors all come from a woman in her thirties in good health and CMV-seronegative.

The V gene is TRBV7-9, the J gene TRBJ2-1; 9 bases are shared with TRBD2. In germline, CDR1 is SEHNR, CDR2 FQNEAQ (reference sequence). V was pared by 5 bases and J by 0 bases, with 11 bases of the junction left unmatched. The CDR3 spans 18 residues. The CDR3 is CASSAGIAGALSYNEQFF. In nucleotides, the CDR3 is TGTGCCAGCAGCGCAGGAATAGCGGGAGCTCTCTCCTACAATGAGCAGTTCTTC.

The chain links TRBV10-3 to TRBJ2-1, with TRBD2 matching over 9 bases. Per the germline V gene, CDR1 is ENHRY and CDR2 is SYGVKD. The CDR3 extends over 13 amino acids. V shed 6 bases, J shed 5 bases, and the junction held 2 bases outside the gene matches. CDR3 nucleotide sequence: TGTGCCATCAGGCGGGAGGGTAACAATGAGCAGTTCTTC. Encoded protein: CAIRREGNNEQFF.

The chain joins TRBV7-9 to TRBJ2-1, with unresolved D. This CDR3 comprises 13 residues. Trimming pared 0 bases from V and 8 bases from J, leaving 8 bases between. CDR1 is SEHNR and CDR2 is FQNEAQ in the germline V gene (reference sequence). In DNA, the CDR3 is TGTGCCAGCAGCTTAGCCCAGGCTGATGAGCAGTTCTTC. It is translated as CASSLAQADEQFF.

This chain links TRBV20-1 with TRBJ2-7; perhaps TRBD2 as D (6 bases). The CDR3 is 11 amino acids. V was cut by 4 bases and J by 7 bases, with 11 bases left in between. From germline, CDR1 is DFQATT and CDR2 SNEGSKA (reference sequence). In DNA, the CDR3 is TGCAGTGCTACCGTTCGGGGGGAGCAGTACTTC. This gives the protein CSATVRGEQYF.

This chain connects TRBV5-6 to TRBJ2-7; 8 nucleotides match TRBD1. In germline, CDR1 is SGHDT, CDR2 YYEEEE. The V segment lost 3 bases and the J segment 0 bases; nucleotides outside the gene matches: 5. The CDR3 is made up of 15 amino acids. CDR3 nucleotide sequence: TGTGCCAGCAGCTCCAGGGACAGGAGCTCCTACGAGCAGTACTTC. Translating it yields CASSSRDRSSYEQYF.

V usage is TRBV19 and J usage is TRBJ2-7; 13 bases align to TRBD2. With V trimmed by 6 bases and J by 1 base, 3 bases remained unmatched. Germline V CDR1 and CDR2: LNHDA, SQIVND (reference sequence). The CDR3 length is 15 residues. CDR3 residues: CASRGTSGTSYEQYF. The DNA for the CDR3 is TGTGCCAGTAGGGGGACTAGCGGGACTTCCTACGAGCAGTACTTC.

The chain joins TRBV6-1 to TRBJ1-1, with D possibly matching TRBD1 (6 bases). This CDR3 is built from 13 residues. V was shortened by 7 bases and J by 0 bases, with 9 bases between the two germline ends. CDR1 and CDR2 from the germline V gene are MNHNS and SASEGT. The CDR3 region is CASTGDVNTEAFF. CDR3 bases: TGTGCCAGCACAGGGGACGTGAACACTGAAGCTTTCTTT.

The chain uses TRBV6-1 and TRBJ1-1, with D perhaps TRBD1 (6 bases). The V end was cut by 1 base, the J end by 3 bases, with 12 bases between. The germline V gene has CDR1 MNHNS and CDR2 SASEGT. CDR3 length equals 15 residues. Here the CDR3 DNA reads TGTGCCAGCAGTGAAGGGGCAGGGGCGGACACTGAAGCTTTCTTT. Protein: CASSEGAGADTEAFF.

Written as DNA, the CDR3 is TGTGCCAGCAGTGCATCAGGGGTGGATACGCAGTATTTT. It is translated as CASSASGVDTQYF. The genes are TRBV25-1 and TRBJ2-3; D perhaps matches TRBD1 (6 bases). The germline CDR1 and CDR2 sequences are MGHDK and SYGVNS. V was shortened by 4 bases and J by 6 bases, with 11 bases between the two germline ends. This CDR3 region has 13 residues. The variable domain in full, with the rest retrieved from reference TRBV25-1 and TRBJ2-3, is EADIYQTPRYLVIGTGKKITLECSQTMGHDKMYWYQQDPGMELHLIHYSYGVNSTEKGDLSSESTVSRIRTEHFPLTLESARPSHTSQYLCASSASGVDTQYFGPGTRLTVL.

V gene TRBV28 combines with J gene TRBJ2-7; 7 bases are shared with TRBD2. Germline lookup yields CDR1 MDHEN and CDR2 SYDVKM. V was pared by 3 bases and J by 6 bases, with 5 bases of the junction left unmatched. This CDR3 has 13 amino acids. The CDR3 is CASSFMGGREQYF. The CDR3 DNA sequence: TGTGCCAGCAGTTTTATGGGAGGGCGCGAGCAGTACTTC.

The V and J genes are TRBV18 and TRBJ2-1, with 9 bases fitting TRBD1. Germline trimming cut 5 bases from V and 3 bases from J; bases unmatched to any gene: 5. The CDR3 totals 15 residues. The germline V gene has CDR1 KGHSH and CDR2 LQKENI. Written as DNA, the CDR3 is TGTGCCAGCTCATATCAGACAGGGGGCTACAATGAGCAGTTCTTC. It translates to CASSYQTGGYNEQFF.

In its sample, this clone was seen once. The chain links TRBV18 to TRBJ2-2; possibly TRBD1 for D (5 bases). Between the trimmed V and J ends, which lost 3 bases and 3 bases, there was a span of 11 bases. From germline, CDR1 is KGHSH and CDR2 LQKENI. CDR3 length: 15 residues. This CDR3 is CASSPGQQHTGELFF. The DNA for the CDR3 is TGTGCCAGCTCACCGGGGCAGCAACACACCGGGGAGCTGTTTTTT.

The gene calls are TRBV9 and TRBJ2-2, with 8 positions matching TRBD2. Looked up from germline, CDR1 is SGDLS and CDR2 is YYNGEE. This CDR3 is 16 amino acids long. The ends lost 4 bases at V and 6 bases at J; junction bases unmatched: 11. CDR3 coding DNA: TGTGCCAGCAGCTCCTCGGGAGGGGATCTAGCCGGGGAGCTGTTTTTT. It specifies CASSSSGGDLAGELFF. Variable domain in full (rest from reference TRBV9 and TRBJ2-2): DSGVTQTPKHLITATGQRVTLRCSPRSGDLSVYWYQQSLDQGLQFLIQYYNGEERAKGNILERFSAQQFPDLHSELNLSSLELGDSALYFCASSSSGGDLAGELFFGEGSRLTVL.

The V gene is TRBV14, the J gene TRBJ2-1; D is uncertain. The length of the CDR3 is 12 residues. The V end was cut by 0 bases, the J end by 8 bases, with 5 bases between. From germline, CDR1 is SGHDN and CDR2 FVKESK. This CDR3 reads CASSQEADEQFF. The CDR3 DNA is TGTGCCAGCAGCCAAGAGGCGGATGAGCAGTTCTTC. The variable domain in full, completed from reference TRBV14 and TRBJ2-1, reads EAGVTQFPSHSVIEKGQTVTLRCDPISGHDNLYWYRRVMGKEIKFLLHFVKESKQDESGMPNNRFLAERTGGTYSTLKVQPAELEDSGVYFCASSQEADEQFFGPGTRLTVL.